This T cell receptor beta chain was sequenced in a study of long-term antiretroviral therapy in people with HIV. About this clone: Antigen: not known.

Study results and limitations: The study found that diversity rose after ART but stayed below transplant donor controls.

The CDR3 is 15 residues long. Trimming took 8 bases from V and 4 from J, leaving 17 bases between them. CDR1 MNHEY and CDR2 SMNVEV come from the germline V gene (reference sequence). Run at survey level, the immunoSEQ assay was version v3.0. Sequencing used immunoSEQ multiplex PCR; TCRdb keeps in-frame clones, though not all of them. There are under 45,000 clones in the sample; approximately 85% occur only once, and under 7.5% lies in the top ten. The sequencing here drew on unsorted PBMCs, taken 3.1 years after starting antiretroviral therapy. The chain is built from TRBV27 and TRBJ2-2, with D tentatively TRBD1 (5 bases). The receptor was derived from a woman between 50 and 59 years old with HIV. CDR3 nucleotides: TGTGCCAGCTCCCTCACCCAGGGCTTCACCGGGGAGCTGTTTTTT. Translation: CASSLTQGFTGELFF.